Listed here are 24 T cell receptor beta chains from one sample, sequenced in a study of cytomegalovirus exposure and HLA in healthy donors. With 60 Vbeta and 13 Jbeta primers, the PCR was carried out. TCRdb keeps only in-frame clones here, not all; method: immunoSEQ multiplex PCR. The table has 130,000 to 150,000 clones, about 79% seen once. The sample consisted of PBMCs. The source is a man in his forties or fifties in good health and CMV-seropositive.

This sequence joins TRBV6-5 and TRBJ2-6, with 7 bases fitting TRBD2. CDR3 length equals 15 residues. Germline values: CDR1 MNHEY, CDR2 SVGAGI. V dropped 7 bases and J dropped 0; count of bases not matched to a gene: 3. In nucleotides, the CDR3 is TGTGCCAGCATTTGGGGGGGCTCTGGGGCCAACGTCCTGACTTTC. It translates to CASIWGGSGANVLTF.

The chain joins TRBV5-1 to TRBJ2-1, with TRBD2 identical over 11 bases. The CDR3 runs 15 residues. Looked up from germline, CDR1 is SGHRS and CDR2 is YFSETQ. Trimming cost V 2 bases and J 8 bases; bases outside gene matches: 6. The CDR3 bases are TGCGCCAGCAGCTTAGCACTAGCGGGAGTTGATGAGCAGTTCTTC. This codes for CASSLALAGVDEQFF.

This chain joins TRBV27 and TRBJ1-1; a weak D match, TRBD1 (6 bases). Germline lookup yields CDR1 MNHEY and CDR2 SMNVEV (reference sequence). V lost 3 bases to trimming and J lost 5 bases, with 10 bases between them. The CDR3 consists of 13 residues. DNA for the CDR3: TGTGCCAGCAGTTTCGGGGGGCGGACTGAAGCTTTCTTT. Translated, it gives CASSFGGRTEAFF.

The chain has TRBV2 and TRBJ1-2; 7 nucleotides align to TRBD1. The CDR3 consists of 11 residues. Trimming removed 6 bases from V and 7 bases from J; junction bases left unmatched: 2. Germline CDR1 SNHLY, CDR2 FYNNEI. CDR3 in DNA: TGTGCCAGCAGGACAGGGAGTGGCTACACCTTC. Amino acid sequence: CASRTGSGYTF.

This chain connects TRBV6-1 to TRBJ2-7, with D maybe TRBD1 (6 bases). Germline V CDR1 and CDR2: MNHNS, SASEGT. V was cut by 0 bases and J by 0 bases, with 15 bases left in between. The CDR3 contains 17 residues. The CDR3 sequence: CASSEAYATGGSYEQYF. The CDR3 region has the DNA TGTGCCAGCAGTGAAGCTTACGCGACAGGAGGCTCCTACGAGCAGTACTTC.

CDR3 loop: CASSQGRLADTQYF. The DNA for the CDR3 is TGTGCCAGCAGCCAGGGACGACTAGCAGATACGCAGTATTTT. The V call is TRBV4-2, the J call TRBJ2-3, with D maybe TRBD2 (6 bases). The V end lost 3 bases, the J end lost 4 bases, and 11 bases lay between the germline ends. Germline CDR1 is LGHNA and CDR2 is YNFKEQ. The CDR3 has 14 residues.

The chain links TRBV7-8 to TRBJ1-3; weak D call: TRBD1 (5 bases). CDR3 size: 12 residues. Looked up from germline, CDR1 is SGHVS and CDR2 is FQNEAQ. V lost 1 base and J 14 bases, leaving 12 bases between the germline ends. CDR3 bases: TGTGCCAGCAGCTTAGGGGGCAGGCGACTATATTTT. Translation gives CASSLGGRRLYF.

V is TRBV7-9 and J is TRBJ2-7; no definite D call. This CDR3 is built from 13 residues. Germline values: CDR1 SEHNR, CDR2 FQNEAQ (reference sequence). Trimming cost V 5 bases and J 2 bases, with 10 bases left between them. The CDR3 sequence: CASSPSLAYEQYF. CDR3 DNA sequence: TGTGCCAGCAGCCCCAGCCTAGCCTACGAGCAGTACTTC. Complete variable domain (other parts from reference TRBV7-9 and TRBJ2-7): DTGVSQNPRHKITKRGQNVTFRCDPISEHNRLYWYRQTLGQGPEFLTYFQNEAQLEKSRLLSDRFSAERPKGSFSTLEIQRTEQGDSAMYLCASSPSLAYEQYFGPGTRLTVT.

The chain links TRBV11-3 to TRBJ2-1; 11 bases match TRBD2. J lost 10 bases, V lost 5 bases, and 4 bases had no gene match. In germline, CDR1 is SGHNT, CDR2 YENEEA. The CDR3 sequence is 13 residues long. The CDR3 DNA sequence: TGTGCCAGCAGCCCCCGGACTAGCGGGGAGCAGTTCTTC. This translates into CASSPRTSGEQFF. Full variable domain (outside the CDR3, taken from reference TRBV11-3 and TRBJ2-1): EAGVVQSPRYKIIEKKQPVAFWCNPISGHNTLYWYLQNLGQGPELLIRYENEEAVDDSQLPKDRFSAERLKGVDSTLKIQPAELGDSAVYLCASSPRTSGEQFFGPGTRLTVL.

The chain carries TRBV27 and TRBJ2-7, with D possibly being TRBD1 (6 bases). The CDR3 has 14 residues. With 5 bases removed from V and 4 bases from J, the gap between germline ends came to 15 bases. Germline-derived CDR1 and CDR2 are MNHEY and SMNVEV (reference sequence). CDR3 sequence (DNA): TGTGCCAGCAGTCGACTTGGGGGCCAGTACGAGCAGTACTTC. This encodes CASSRLGGQYEQYF.

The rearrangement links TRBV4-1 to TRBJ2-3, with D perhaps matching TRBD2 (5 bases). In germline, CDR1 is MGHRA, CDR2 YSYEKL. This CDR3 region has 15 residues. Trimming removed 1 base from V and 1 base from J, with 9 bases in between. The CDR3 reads CASSQARRGTDTQYF. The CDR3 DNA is TGCGCCAGCAGCCAAGCCCGGCGGGGCACAGATACGCAGTATTTT.

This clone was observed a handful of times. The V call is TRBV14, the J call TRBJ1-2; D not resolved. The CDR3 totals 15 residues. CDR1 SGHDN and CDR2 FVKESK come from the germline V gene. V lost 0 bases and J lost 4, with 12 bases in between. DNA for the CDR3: TGTGCCAGCAGCCAAGATGGCGTCGGAGCCTATGGCTACACCTTC. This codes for CASSQDGVGAYGYTF.

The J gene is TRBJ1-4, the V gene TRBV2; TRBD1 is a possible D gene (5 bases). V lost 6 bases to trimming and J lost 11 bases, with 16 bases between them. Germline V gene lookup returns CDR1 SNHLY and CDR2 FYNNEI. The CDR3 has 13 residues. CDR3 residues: CASREDQGGKLFF. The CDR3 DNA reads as TGTGCCAGCAGGGAGGATCAGGGAGGGAAACTGTTTTTT.

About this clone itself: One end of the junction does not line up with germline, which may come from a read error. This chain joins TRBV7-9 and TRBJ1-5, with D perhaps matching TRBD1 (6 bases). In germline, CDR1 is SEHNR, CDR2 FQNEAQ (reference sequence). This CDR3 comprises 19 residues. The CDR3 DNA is TGTTCCAGCAGCTTAGCCCTCGGGACAACCTCACCCTTCAATCAGCCCCAGCATTTT. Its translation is CSSSLALGTTSPFNQPQHF. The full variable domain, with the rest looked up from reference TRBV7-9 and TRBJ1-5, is DTGVSQNPRHKITKRGQNVTFRCDPISEHNRLYWYRQTLGQGPEFLTYFQNEAQLEKSRLLSDRFSAERPKGSFSTLEIQRTEQGDSAMYLCSSSLALGTTSPFNQPQHFGDGTRLSIL.

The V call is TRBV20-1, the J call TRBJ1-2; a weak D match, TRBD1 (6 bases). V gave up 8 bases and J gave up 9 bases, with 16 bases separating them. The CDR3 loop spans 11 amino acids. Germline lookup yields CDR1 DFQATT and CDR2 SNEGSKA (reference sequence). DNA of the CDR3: TGCAGTACGGACAGTAGAGAGAGCTACACCTTC. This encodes CSTDSRESYTF.

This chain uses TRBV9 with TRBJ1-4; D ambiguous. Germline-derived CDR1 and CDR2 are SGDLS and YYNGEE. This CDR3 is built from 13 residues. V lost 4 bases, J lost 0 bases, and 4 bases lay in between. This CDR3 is CASSRATNEKLFF. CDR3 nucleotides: TGTGCCAGCAGCCGGGCAACTAATGAAAAACTGTTTTTT. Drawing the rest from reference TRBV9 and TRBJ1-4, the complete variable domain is DSGVTQTPKHLITATGQRVTLRCSPRSGDLSVYWYQQSLDQGLQFLIQYYNGEERAKGNILERFSAQQFPDLHSELNLSSLELGDSALYFCASSRATNEKLFFGSGTQLSVL.

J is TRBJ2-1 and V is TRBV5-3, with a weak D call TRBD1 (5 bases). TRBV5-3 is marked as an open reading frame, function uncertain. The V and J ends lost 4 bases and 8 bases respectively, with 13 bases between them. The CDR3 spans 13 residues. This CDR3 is CARSTTPRDEQFF. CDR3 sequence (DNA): TGTGCCAGAAGCACTACCCCCAGGGATGAGCAGTTCTTC.

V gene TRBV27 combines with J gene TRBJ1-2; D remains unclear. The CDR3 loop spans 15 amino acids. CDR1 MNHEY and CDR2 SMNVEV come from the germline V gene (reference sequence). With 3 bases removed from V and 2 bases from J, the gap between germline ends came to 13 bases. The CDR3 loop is CASSLKREANYGYTF. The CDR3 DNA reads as TGTGCCAGCAGTTTGAAGAGGGAAGCCAACTATGGCTACACCTTC.

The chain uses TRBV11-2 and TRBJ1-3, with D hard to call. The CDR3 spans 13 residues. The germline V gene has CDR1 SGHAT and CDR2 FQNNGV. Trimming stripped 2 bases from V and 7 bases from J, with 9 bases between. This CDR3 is CASSLTSGNTIYF. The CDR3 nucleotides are TGTGCCAGCAGCTTAACGTCGGGGAACACCATATATTTT.

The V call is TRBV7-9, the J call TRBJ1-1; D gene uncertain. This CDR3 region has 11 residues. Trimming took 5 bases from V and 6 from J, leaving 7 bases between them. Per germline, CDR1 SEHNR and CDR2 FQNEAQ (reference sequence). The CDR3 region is CASSLDSEAFF. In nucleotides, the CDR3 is TGTGCCAGCAGCCTCGACTCTGAAGCTTTCTTT.

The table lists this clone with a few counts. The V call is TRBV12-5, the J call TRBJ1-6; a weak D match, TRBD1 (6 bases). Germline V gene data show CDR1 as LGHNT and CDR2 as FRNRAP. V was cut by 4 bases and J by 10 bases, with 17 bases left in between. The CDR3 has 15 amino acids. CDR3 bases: TGTGCTAGTGGTTGGGGGCCAGGGGTCTCGTCACCCCTCCACTTT. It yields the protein CASGWGPGVSSPLHF.

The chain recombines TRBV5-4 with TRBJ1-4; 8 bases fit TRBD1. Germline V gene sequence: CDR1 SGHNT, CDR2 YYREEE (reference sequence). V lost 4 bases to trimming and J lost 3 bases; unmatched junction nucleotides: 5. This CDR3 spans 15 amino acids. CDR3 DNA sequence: TGTGCCAGCAGCCCGACAGGGGATTCTAATGAAAAACTGTTTTTT. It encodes CASSPTGDSNEKLFF.

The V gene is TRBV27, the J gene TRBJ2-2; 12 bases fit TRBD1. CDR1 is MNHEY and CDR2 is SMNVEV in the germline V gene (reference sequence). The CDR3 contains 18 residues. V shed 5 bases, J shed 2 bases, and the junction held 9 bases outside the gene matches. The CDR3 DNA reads TGTGCCAGCAGTCTTTATCCGGGACAGGGGGCTAACACCGGGGAGCTGTTTTTT. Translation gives CASSLYPGQGANTGELFF.

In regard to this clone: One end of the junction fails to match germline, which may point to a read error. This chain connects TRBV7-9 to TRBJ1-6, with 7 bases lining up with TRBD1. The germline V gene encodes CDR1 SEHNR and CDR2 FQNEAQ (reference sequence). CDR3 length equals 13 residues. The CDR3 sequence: CSSSLDREAPLHF. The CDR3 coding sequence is TGTTCCAGCAGCTTAGACAGGGAAGCACCCCTCCACTTT.